These T cell receptor beta chains were read from a single sample in a study of blood T cells in healthy people across ages. In TCRdb, the 5' RACE reads were re-called with MiXCR into one record per CDR3 protein. The table shows some 1,500,000 distinct CDR3 sequences, with about 42% occurring only once. The sample comprised blood. These receptors all stem from a woman younger than 35 in good health. Both conserved end residues are part of each CDR3. D genes are given only for firm matches. Only part of the rows carry a size: once, few, many, or a class if the clone is expanded.

d_gene	v_gene	abundance	j_gene	CDR3aa	CDR3nt
-	TRBV4-1	few	TRBJ1-5	CASSQEGGYSNQPQHF	TGCGCCAGCAGCCAAGAGGGTGGGTATAGCAATCAGCCCCAGCATTTT
-	TRBV5-5	-	TRBJ1-4	CASSLTRGAGTNEKLFF	TGTGCCAGCAGCTTGACCAGGGGCGCGGGCACTAATGAAAAACTGTTTTTT
-	TRBV29-1	once	TRBJ1-4	CSVPQSPGNTNEKLFF	TGCAGCGTTCCCCAAAGTCCGGGAAACACTAATGAAAAACTGTTTTTT
-	TRBV9	few	TRBJ1-2	CASSARQGSYGYTF	TGTGCCAGCAGCGCCCGTCAGGGCAGCTATGGCTACACCTTC
-	TRBV20-1	few	TRBJ1-1	CSARDTGTGTEAFF	TGCAGTGCTAGAGACACAGGGACGGGCACTGAAGCTTTCTTT
TRBD2	TRBV7-9	-	TRBJ2-7	CASTLSGSNTYEQYF	TGTGCCAGCACTCTAAGCGGGAGCAATACCTACGAGCAGTACTTC
-	TRBV27	-	TRBJ2-5	CASRPQVLETQYF	TGTGCCAGCAGACCCCAGGTGCTGGAGACCCAGTACTTC
-	TRBV4-1	-	TRBJ2-5	CASSQGGVGETQYF	TGCGCCAGCAGCCAAGGTGGAGTAGGTGAGACCCAGTACTTC
TRBD1	TRBV2	-	TRBJ1-2	CASRRGQARYGYTF	TGTGCCAGCAGGCGCGGACAGGCCCGCTATGGCTACACCTTC
-	TRBV4-2	few	TRBJ2-7	CASSQGQSPIEQYF	TGTGCCAGCAGCCAAGGACAGAGCCCTATCGAGCAGTACTTC
-	TRBV7-2	once	TRBJ1-6	CASSLPLTPLHF	TGTGCCAGCAGCTTACCCCTGACACCCCTCCACTTT
-	TRBV12-3/TRBV12-4	-	TRBJ1-1	CAGSLGHQNTEAFF	TGTGCCGGCAGTCTGGGACACCAGAACACTGAAGCTTTCTTT
-	TRBV6-5	-	TRBJ1-1	CASSFTRGPYTEAFF	TGTGCCAGCAGTTTCACCCGGGGCCCCTACACTGAAGCTTTCTTT
-	TRBV24-1	-	TRBJ2-1	CATSDTRRYNEQFF	TGTGCCACCAGTGACACGAGGCGCTACAATGAGCAGTTCTTC
-	TRBV20-1	-	TRBJ2-3	CSARGESSTDTQYF	TGCAGTGCTAGAGGCGAATCTAGCACAGATACGCAGTATTTT
-	TRBV10-3	-	TRBJ2-1	CAIRPALTEDNEQFF	TGTGCCATCAGACCCGCCCTGACAGAAGACAATGAGCAGTTCTTC
-	TRBV24-1	few	TRBJ2-1	CATSDTGSVNEQFF	TGTGCCACCAGTGATACCGGGTCGGTCAATGAGCAGTTCTTC
-	TRBV24-1	-	TRBJ2-1	CATSDYFEQFF	TGTGCCACCAGTGATTATTTTGAGCAGTTCTTC
-	TRBV28	few	TRBJ2-1	CASTSFIGAYNEQFF	TGTGCCAGCACATCCTTTATCGGGGCCTACAATGAGCAGTTCTTC
TRBD2	TRBV12-3/TRBV12-4	-	TRBJ2-7	CASTTLAGYNEQYF	TGTGCCAGCACCACACTAGCGGGATACAATGAGCAGTACTTC
-	TRBV6-5	-	TRBJ2-6	CASRIGANVLTF	TGTGCCAGCAGAATCGGGGCCAACGTCCTGACTTTC
-	TRBV29-1	few	TRBJ1-2	CSVGGTSYGYTF	TGCAGCGTTGGAGGGACCTCCTATGGCTACACCTTC
-	TRBV29-1	-	TRBJ2-3	CSVSLGGQGIDTQYF	TGCAGCGTTTCGCTCGGGGGCCAGGGTATAGATACGCAGTATTTT
-	TRBV4-3	many	TRBJ2-7	CASSPNLVGQQYF	TGCGCCAGCAGCCCGAACTTGGTCGGCCAGCAGTACTTC
-	TRBV6-2/TRBV6-3	few	TRBJ1-1	CAIKQGRNAEAFF	TGTGCCATCAAACAGGGTCGGAACGCCGAAGCTTTCTTT
TRBD1	TRBV29-1	-	TRBJ1-4	CSVRGTVLNEKLFF	TGCAGCGTTAGGGGGACAGTCCTAAATGAAAAACTGTTTTTT
-	TRBV7-6	-	TRBJ2-1	CASSLGWRKNEQFF	TGTGCCAGCAGCTTGGGATGGCGAAAGAATGAGCAGTTCTTC